This T cell receptor beta chain was sequenced for a study of cytomegalovirus exposure and HLA in healthy donors. Points from the study as a whole: TRBV6-2, TRBV6-3 and other indistinguishable V segments were excluded. A later examination showed that TCR association rates differed by HLA locus, with DRB1 most and HLA-C fewest.

Comments on this clone: Its matching antigen is unknown.

Although they were nominally healthy when sampled, donors likely had unrecorded immune exposures. In germline, CDR1 is SGHRS, CDR2 YFSETQ. The CDR3 consists of 16 residues. Trimming at V came to 4 bases and at J to 4 bases, leaving 6 bases not matched to a gene. The PCR contained 60 Vbeta and 13 Jbeta primers. Assay used: immunoSEQ multiplex PCR; TCRdb lists only in-frame clones, some missing. The sample lists some 150,000 clones; about two thirds were seen once. The sequenced sample was PBMCs. The clonotype comes from a woman between 35 and 50 years old in good health and CMV-seronegative. The chain uses TRBV5-1 and TRBJ2-1; the match to TRBD2 covers 12 bases. CDR3 residues: CASSPRTSGVYNEQFF. Written as DNA, the CDR3 is TGCGCCAGCAGCCCAAGGACTAGCGGGGTATACAATGAGCAGTTCTTC. Full variable domain (outside the CDR3, taken from reference TRBV5-1 and TRBJ2-1): KAGVTQTPRYLIKTRGQQVTLSCSPISGHRSVSWYQQTPGQGLQFLFEYFSETQRNKGNFPGRFSGRQFSNSRSEMNVSTLELGDSALYLCASSPRTSGVYNEQFFGPGTRLTVL.